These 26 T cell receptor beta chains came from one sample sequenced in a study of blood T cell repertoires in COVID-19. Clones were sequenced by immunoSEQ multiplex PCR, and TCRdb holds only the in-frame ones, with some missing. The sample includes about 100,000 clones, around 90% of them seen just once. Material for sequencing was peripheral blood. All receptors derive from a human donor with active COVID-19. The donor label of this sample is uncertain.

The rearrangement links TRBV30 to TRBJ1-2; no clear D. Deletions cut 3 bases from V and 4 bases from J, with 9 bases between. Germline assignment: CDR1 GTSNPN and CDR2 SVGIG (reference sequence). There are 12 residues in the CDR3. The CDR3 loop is CAWSPGVYGYTF. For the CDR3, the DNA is TGTGCCTGGAGCCCGGGTGTCTATGGCTACACCTTC.

CDR3 residues: CASTWTGGTEAFF. The CDR3 DNA follows: TGTGCCAGCACGTGGACAGGGGGCACTGAAGCTTTCTTT. The chain is built from TRBV6-6 and TRBJ1-1, with 10 bases identical to TRBD1. CDR1 is MNHNY, CDR2 SVGAGI, per germline (reference sequence). Trimming removed 7 bases from V and 4 bases from J; junction bases left unmatched: 3. The CDR3 spans 13 residues.

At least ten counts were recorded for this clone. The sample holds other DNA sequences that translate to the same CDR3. CDR3 loop: CASSVGRGSGNTIYF. The CDR3, as DNA: TGTGCCAGCAGCGTAGGGAGGGGTTCAGGAAACACCATATATTTT. This chain links TRBV9 with TRBJ1-3; D perhaps matches TRBD1 (5 bases). The CDR3 runs 15 residues. Germline assignment: CDR1 SGDLS and CDR2 YYNGEE. The V gene lost 0 bases and the J gene lost 4 bases, with 11 bases spanning the gap.

CDR3 sequence reads: CASTPPGSGGGREQFF. The CDR3 region has the DNA TGTGCCAGCACCCCGCCTGGTAGCGGGGGGGGCCGGGAGCAGTTCTTC. The gene calls are TRBV7-2 and TRBJ2-1; 11 nucleotides align to TRBD2. With 7 bases clipped from V and 10 bases from J, the junction kept 15 bases outside the gene matches. Germline V gives CDR1 SGHTA, CDR2 FQGNSA. The CDR3 totals 16 residues.

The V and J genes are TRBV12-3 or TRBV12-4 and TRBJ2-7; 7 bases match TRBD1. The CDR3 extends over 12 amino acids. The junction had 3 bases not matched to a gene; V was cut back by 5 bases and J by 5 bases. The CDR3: CASSRDRNEQYF. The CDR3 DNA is TGTGCCAGCAGTAGGGACAGAAACGAGCAGTACTTC.

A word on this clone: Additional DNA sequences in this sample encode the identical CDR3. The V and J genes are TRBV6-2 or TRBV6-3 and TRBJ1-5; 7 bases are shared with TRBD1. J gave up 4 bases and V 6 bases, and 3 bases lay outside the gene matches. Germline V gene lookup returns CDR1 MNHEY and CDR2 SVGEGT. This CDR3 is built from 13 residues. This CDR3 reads CASSRTGNQPQHF. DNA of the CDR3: TGTGCCAGCAGCCGGACAGGTAATCAGCCCCAGCATTTT.

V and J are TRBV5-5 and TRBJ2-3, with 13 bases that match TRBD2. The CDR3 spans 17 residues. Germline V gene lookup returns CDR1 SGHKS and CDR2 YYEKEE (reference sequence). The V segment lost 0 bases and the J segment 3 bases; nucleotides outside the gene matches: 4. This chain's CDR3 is CASSLGGLAGRTDTQYF. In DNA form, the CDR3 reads TGTGCCAGCAGCTTGGGGGGACTAGCGGGGAGAACAGATACGCAGTATTTT.

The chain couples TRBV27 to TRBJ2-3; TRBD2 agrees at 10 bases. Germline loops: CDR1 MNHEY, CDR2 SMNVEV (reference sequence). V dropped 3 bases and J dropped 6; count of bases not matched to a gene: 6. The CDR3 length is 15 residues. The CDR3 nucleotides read TGTGCCAGCAGTTTCATAGCGGGGGGACGGGATACGCAGTATTTT. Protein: CASSFIAGGRDTQYF.

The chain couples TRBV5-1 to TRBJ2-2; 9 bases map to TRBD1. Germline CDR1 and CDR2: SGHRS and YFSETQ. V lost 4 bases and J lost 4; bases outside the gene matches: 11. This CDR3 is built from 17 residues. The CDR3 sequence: CASSHTNRGLGTGELFF. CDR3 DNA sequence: TGCGCCAGCAGCCACACAAACAGGGGGCTAGGCACCGGGGAGCTGTTTTTT.

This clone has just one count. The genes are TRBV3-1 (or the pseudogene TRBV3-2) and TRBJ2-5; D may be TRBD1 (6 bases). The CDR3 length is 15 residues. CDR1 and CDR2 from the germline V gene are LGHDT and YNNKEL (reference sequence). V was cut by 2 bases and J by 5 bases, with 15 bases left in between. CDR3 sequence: CASSQTPGQWETQYF. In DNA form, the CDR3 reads TGTGCCAGCAGCCAAACACCGGGACAATGGGAGACCCAGTACTTC.

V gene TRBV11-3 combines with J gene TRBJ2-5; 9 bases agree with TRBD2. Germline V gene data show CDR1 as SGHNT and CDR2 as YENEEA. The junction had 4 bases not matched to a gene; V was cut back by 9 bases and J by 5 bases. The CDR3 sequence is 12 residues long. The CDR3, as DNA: TGTGCCAGGCGGGGGGGCTGGGAGACCCAGTACTTC. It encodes CARRGGWETQYF.

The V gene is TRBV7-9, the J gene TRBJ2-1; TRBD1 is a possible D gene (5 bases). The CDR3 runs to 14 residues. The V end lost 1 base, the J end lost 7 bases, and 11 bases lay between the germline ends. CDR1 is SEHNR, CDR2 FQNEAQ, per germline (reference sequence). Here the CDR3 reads CASSLVRKGNEQFF. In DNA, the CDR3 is TGTGCCAGCAGCTTAGTGCGAAAGGGGAATGAGCAGTTCTTC.

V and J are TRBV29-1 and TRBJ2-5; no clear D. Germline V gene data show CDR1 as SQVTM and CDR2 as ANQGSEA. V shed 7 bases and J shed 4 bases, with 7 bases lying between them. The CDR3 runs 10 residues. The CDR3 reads CSAKIETQYF. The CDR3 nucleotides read TGCAGCGCTAAAATAGAGACCCAGTACTTC.

The CDR3 reads CASSWGGGQETQYF. CDR3 coding DNA: TGTGCCAGTAGTTGGGGCGGGGGGCAAGAGACCCAGTACTTC. The chain employs TRBV19 and TRBJ2-5, with TRBD2 matching over 8 bases. The V and J ends lost 5 bases and 2 bases, in that order; junction bases with no gene match: 4. CDR3 length: 14 amino acids. Germline loops: CDR1 LNHDA, CDR2 SQIVND (reference sequence).

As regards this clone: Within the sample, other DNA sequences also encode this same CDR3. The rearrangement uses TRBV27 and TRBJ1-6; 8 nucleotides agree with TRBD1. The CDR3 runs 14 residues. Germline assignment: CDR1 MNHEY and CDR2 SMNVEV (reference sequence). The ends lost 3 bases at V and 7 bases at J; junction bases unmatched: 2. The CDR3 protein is CASSFRTGNSPLHF. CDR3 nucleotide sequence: TGTGCCAGCAGTTTCAGGACAGGGAATTCACCCCTCCACTTT.

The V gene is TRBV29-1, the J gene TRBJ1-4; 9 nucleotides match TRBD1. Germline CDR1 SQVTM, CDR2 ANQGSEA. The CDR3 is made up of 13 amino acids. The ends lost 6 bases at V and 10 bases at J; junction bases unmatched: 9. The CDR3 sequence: CSVHRDRDGKLFF. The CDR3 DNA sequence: TGCAGCGTCCACCGGGACAGGGATGGAAAACTGTTTTTT.

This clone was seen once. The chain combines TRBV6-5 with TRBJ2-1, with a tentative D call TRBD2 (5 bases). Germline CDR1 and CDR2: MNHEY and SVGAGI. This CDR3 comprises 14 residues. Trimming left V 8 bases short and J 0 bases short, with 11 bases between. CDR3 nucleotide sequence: TGTGCCAGCGGCCTGGGGAGCTCCTACAATGAGCAGTTCTTC. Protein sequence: CASGLGSSYNEQFF.

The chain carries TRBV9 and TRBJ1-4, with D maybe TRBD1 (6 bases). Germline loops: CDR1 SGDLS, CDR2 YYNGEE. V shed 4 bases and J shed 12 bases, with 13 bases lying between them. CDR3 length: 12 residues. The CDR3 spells CASSSSGVELFF. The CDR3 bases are TGTGCCAGCAGCTCCTCAGGGGTGGAACTGTTTTTT.

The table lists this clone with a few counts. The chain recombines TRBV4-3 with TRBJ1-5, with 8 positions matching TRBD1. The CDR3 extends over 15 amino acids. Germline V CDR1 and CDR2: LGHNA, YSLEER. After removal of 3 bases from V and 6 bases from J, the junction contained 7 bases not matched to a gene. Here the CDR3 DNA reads TGCGCCAGCAGCCAGGTCGCAGGGGGCAGTCAGCCCCAGCATTTT. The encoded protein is CASSQVAGGSQPQHF.

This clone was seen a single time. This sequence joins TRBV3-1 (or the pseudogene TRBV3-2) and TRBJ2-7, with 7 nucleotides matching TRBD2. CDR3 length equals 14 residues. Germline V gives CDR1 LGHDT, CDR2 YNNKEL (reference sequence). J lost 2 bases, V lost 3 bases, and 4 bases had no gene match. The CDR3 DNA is TGTGCCAGCAGCCATCCCAGCGGGGCCTACGAGCAGTACTTC. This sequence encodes CASSHPSGAYEQYF.

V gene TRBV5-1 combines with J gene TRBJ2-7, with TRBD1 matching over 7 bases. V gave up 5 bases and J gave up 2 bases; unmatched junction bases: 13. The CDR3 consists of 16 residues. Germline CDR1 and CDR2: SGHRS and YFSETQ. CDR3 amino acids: CASSTSTGTVTYEQYF. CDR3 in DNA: TGCGCCAGCAGTACATCGACCGGGACAGTCACCTACGAGCAGTACTTC.

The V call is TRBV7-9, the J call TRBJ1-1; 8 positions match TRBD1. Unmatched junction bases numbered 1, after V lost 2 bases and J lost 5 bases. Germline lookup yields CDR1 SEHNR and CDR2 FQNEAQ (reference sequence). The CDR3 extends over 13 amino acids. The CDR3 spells CASSLTGGTEAFF. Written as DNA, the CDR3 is TGTGCCAGCAGCTTAACAGGGGGTACTGAAGCTTTCTTT.

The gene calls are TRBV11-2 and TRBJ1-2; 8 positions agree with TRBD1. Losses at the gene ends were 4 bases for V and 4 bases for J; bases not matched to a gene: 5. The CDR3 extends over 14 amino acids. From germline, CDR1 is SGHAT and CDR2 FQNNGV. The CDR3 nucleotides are TGTGCCAGCAGCTCAGGGGGCGCAGCCTATGGCTACACCTTC. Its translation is CASSSGGAAYGYTF.

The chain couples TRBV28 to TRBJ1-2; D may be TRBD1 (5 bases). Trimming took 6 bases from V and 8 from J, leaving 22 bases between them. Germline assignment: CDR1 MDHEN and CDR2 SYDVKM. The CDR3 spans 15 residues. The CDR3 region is CASRADGAGIGGYTF. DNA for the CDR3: TGTGCCAGCAGGGCCGACGGAGCAGGGATAGGAGGCTACACCTTC.

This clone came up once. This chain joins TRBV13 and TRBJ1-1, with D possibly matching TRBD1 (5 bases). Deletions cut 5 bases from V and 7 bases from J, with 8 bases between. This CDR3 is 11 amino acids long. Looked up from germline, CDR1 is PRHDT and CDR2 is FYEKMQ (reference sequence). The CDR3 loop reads CASSPGDEAFF. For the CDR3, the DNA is TGTGCCAGCAGCCCGGGGGATGAAGCTTTCTTT.

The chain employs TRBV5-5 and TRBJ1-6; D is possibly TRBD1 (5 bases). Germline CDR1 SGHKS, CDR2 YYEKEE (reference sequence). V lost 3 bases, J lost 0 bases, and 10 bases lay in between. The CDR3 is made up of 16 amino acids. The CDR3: CASSSTASSYNSPLHF. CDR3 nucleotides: TGTGCCAGCAGCTCGACAGCAAGCTCCTATAATTCACCCCTCCACTTT.